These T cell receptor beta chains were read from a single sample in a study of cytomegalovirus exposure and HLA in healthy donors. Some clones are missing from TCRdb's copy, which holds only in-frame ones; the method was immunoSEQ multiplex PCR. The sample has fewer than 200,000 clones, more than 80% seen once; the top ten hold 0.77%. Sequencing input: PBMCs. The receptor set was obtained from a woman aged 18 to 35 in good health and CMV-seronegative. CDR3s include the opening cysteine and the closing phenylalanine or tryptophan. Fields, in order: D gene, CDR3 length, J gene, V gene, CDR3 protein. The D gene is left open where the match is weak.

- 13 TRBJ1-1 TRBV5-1 CASSRFADTEAFF
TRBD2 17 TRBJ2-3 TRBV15 CATTGETSAMRTDTQYF
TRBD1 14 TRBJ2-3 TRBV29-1 CSGRTGVSTDTQYF
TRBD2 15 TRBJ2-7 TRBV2 CASNRELAGDYEQYF
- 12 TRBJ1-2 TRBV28 CASSFGGYGYTF
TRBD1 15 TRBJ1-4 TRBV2 CASRMNRGTNEKLFF
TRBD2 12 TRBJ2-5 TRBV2 CASSVRTSTQYF
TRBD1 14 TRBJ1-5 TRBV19 CASSMGQINQPQHF
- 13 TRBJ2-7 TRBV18 CASSPSRSYEQYF
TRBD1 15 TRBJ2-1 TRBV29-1 CSVGRGRTGYNEQFF